These T cell receptor beta chains were read from a single sample in a study of response to subunit inactivated influenza vaccine. TCRdb re-analysed the RT-PCR reads in MiXCR, keeping a single row per CDR3 protein. This table has about 610,000 distinct CDR3 sequences, 14% appearing once. The material sequenced was PBMCs from blood, taken roughly 12 days after vaccination. These receptors came from a man aged 50 or older who received an inactivated influenza vaccine. CDR3s include the opening cysteine and the closing phenylalanine or tryptophan. A D gene is named only where the DNA matches it firmly. Where a row states a size, it is once, few, many or the class of an expanded clone; other rows omit it.

cdr3_aa,cdr3_nt,j_call,clone_size,v_call,d_call
CASSDGGRAYWADTQYF,TGTGCCAGCAGTGATGGTGGCAGGGCCTATTGGGCAGATACGCAGTATTTT,TRBJ2-3,.,TRBV6-1,.
CASSFGAAQTQYF,TGTGCCAGCAGTTTCGGAGCGGCGCAGACCCAGTACTTC,TRBJ2-5,.,TRBV28,.
CASSYSDRTLYNEQFF,TGTGCCAGCAGTTACTCGGACAGGACTCTTTACAATGAGCAGTTCTTC,TRBJ2-1,.,TRBV6-5,TRBD1
CSARRPGTSVNEQFF,TGCAGTGCTAGAAGGCCCGGGACTAGCGTCAATGAGCAGTTCTTC,TRBJ2-1,few,TRBV20-1,TRBD2
CASSLAGQSQDTQYF,TGCGCCAGCAGCTTGGCCGGACAGTCCCAGGATACGCAGTATTTT,TRBJ2-3,.,TRBV5-1,.
CASSHSAGELFF,TGTGCCAGCAGTCATAGCGCCGGGGAGCTGTTTTTT,TRBJ2-2,.,TRBV2,.
CASRDLKTGGGYEQFF,TGTGCCAGCAGAGATCTCAAGACAGGAGGGGGCTATGAGCAGTTCTTC,TRBJ2-1,few,TRBV28,.
CASSGSVGAVDEQFF,TGTGCCAGCAGCGGAAGTGTGGGGGCAGTCGATGAGCAGTTCTTC,TRBJ2-1,.,TRBV4-2,.
CSARDRAKLDEQYF,TGCAGTGCTAGAGATCGGGCTAAGCTGGACGAGCAGTACTTC,TRBJ2-7,.,TRBV20-1,.
CASSYSTSGVRNEQFF,TGTGCCAGCAGTTACTCGACCAGCGGGGTTCGCAATGAGCAGTTCTTC,TRBJ2-1,many,TRBV6-5,TRBD2
CASSALGLAGSYEQYF,TGTGCCAGCAGCGCATTAGGACTAGCGGGGTCTTACGAGCAGTACTTC,TRBJ2-7,few,TRBV9,TRBD2
CASSYSPGDSSSYEQYF,TGTGCCAGCAGCTATTCCCCCGGGGACAGCAGCTCCTACGAGCAGTACTTC,TRBJ2-7,.,TRBV3-1,TRBD1
CSARDDRVGEQYF,TGCAGTGCTAGAGACGACAGGGTTGGCGAGCAGTACTTC,TRBJ2-7,.,TRBV20-1,TRBD1
CAIYDDPQETQYF,TGTGCCATCTATGACGACCCGCAAGAGACCCAGTACTTC,TRBJ2-5,.,TRBV10-3,.
CASSSRGVSEFTKWGYTF,TGTGCCAGCAGCTCCCGGGGGGTGTCGGAATTTACCAAATGGGGCTACACCTTC,TRBJ1-2,.,TRBV5-6,.
CASSYSGQGLNIQYF,TGTGCCAGCAGTTACTCGGGACAGGGGTTGAACATTCAGTACTTC,TRBJ2-4,.,TRBV6-2/TRBV6-3,TRBD1
CASSLGRGPPSTDTQYF,TGTGCCAGCAGTTTGGGCAGGGGGCCCCCTAGCACAGATACGCAGTATTTT,TRBJ2-3,.,TRBV12-3/TRBV12-4,TRBD1
CASSLVGGPSSEQFF,TGTGCCAGCAGCTTAGTCGGGGGCCCTTCGTCTGAGCAGTTCTTC,TRBJ2-1,.,TRBV7-2,.
CASRSMGTNQPQHF,TGTGCCAGCCGTTCCATGGGGACCAATCAGCCCCAGCATTTT,TRBJ1-5,.,TRBV6-7,.
CSASRLNQPQHF,TGCAGTGCCTCCCGGCTTAATCAGCCCCAGCATTTT,TRBJ1-5,many,TRBV20-1,.
CASSLEGQGTEAFF,TGTGCCAGCAGCCTAGAGGGACAGGGGACTGAAGCTTTCTTT,TRBJ1-1,few,TRBV4-2,TRBD1
CASSLRDRANYGYTF,TGTGCCAGCAGTCTCCGGGACCGAGCTAACTATGGCTACACCTTC,TRBJ1-2,few,TRBV2,.
CASSSDRVGIPSGNTIYF,TGTGCCAGCAGCTCCGACAGGGTAGGGATACCCTCTGGAAACACCATATATTTT,TRBJ1-3,.,TRBV11-1,TRBD1
CASSQVVPGHEQGGEQFF,TGCGCCAGCAGCCAAGTCGTACCGGGACATGAACAAGGAGGTGAGCAGTTCTTC,TRBJ2-1,.,TRBV4-3,.
CASSTSPARGRGNQPQHF,TGTGCCAGCAGTACTTCCCCGGCTCGAGGAAGGGGCAATCAGCCCCAGCATTTT,TRBJ1-5,few,TRBV25-1,.
CASSWTSGRETQYF,TGTGCCAGCAGTTGGACTAGCGGGCGGGAGACCCAGTACTTC,TRBJ2-5,few,TRBV28,TRBD2
CSARVSVSSGNTIYF,TGCAGTGCTAGAGTCTCCGTTAGCTCTGGAAACACCATATATTTT,TRBJ1-3,.,TRBV20-1,.
CASSLERDRGLYNEQFF,TGTGCCAGCAGCTTAGAGCGGGACAGGGGACTCTACAATGAGCAGTTCTTC,TRBJ2-1,.,TRBV11-2,TRBD1
CASSLAHGQNTGELFF,TGTGCCAGCAGTTTAGCGCACGGACAGAACACCGGGGAGCTGTTTTTT,TRBJ2-2,.,TRBV12-3/TRBV12-4,.